This is a list of T cell receptor beta chains from one sample in a study of circulating CD8 cells and anti-PD-1 response in melanoma. From the reads, TCRdb called clonotypes with MiXCR, one entry per CDR3 protein. The sample lists fewer than 250 distinct CDR3 sequences; around 6% were seen once. Here the sequenced sample was CD8+ T cells from PBMCs, taken at baseline or after one month of anti-PD-1 therapy (not recorded which). Every receptor here comes from a human donor with melanoma. Each CDR3 is given with its conserved first and last residue. The D gene is left open where the match is weak. Clone size is given for some rows only: seen once, a few or many times, or a class if the clone is expanded.

J gene	D gene	clone size	V gene	CDR3 DNA	CDR3 protein
TRBJ2-3	TRBD2	large	TRBV4-3	TGCGCCAGCAGCCAAGATGGCGGGGGGACCAGCACAGATACGCAGTATTTT	CASSQDGGGTSTDTQYF
TRBJ2-2	NA	large	TRBV28	TGTGCCAGCAGCCCGGGACTCCCGAACACCGGGGAGCTGTTTTTT	CASSPGLPNTGELFF
TRBJ2-2	NA	large	TRBV2	TGTGCCAGCAGCGCCTTCTCCGGGGAGCTGTTTTTT	CASSAFSGELFF
TRBJ2-1	NA	large	TRBV2	TGTGCCAGCAGTGATCCGGGGGCCTCCTACAATGAGCAGTTCTTC	CASSDPGASYNEQFF
TRBJ2-7	NA	large	TRBV25-1	TGTGCCAGCAGTGCCTACGAGCAGTACTTC	CASSAYEQYF
TRBJ2-7	TRBD1	large	TRBV19	TGTGCCAGTAGTATAGATCGGGACAGCGATACCTACGAGCAGTACTTC	CASSIDRDSDTYEQYF
TRBJ1-5	NA	large	TRBV28	TGTGCCAGCAGATACAGGGTCTTTAGCAATCAGCCCCAGCATTTT	CASRYRVFSNQPQHF
TRBJ2-5	TRBD2	large	TRBV27	TGTGCCAGCAGTGGGGCTCTAGCGGGGGGGCAAGAGACCCAGTACTTC	CASSGALAGGQETQYF
TRBJ2-3	TRBD1	few	TRBV5-4	TGTGCCACAAACAGGGGGTGGACAGATACGCAGTATTTT	CATNRGWTDTQYF
TRBJ2-7	NA	large	TRBV25-1	TGTGCCAGCAGTGAAAAGGACGAGCAGTACTTC	CASSEKDEQYF
TRBJ2-6	TRBD1	NA	TRBV4-3	TGCGCCAGCAGCCAACTGGCCGGGACAGGGAGCTCTGGGGCCAACGTCCTGACTTTC	CASSQLAGTGSSGANVLTF
TRBJ2-4	NA	large	TRBV19	TGTGCCAGTAGTATACCCCTTCAGATTCAGTACTTC	CASSIPLQIQYF
TRBJ2-5	TRBD2	medium-sized	TRBV9	TGTGCCAGCAGCGTAGAAGGAATCCCTAGCGGGAGGGCAGAGACCCAGTACTTC	CASSVEGIPSGRAETQYF
TRBJ2-7	TRBD1	medium-sized	TRBV19	TGTGCCACCGGGACAGCCTACGAGCAGTACTTC	CATGTAYEQYF
TRBJ1-6	NA	large	TRBV18	TGTGCCAGCTCACCACCGATGTCAGGAGGAAGTTCACCCCTCCACTTT	CASSPPMSGGSSPLHF
TRBJ2-4	TRBD1	large	TRBV20-1	TGCAGTGCCTCCGGGACAGTGGGGAACATTCAGTACTTC	CSASGTVGNIQYF
TRBJ2-7	NA	NA	TRBV9	TGTGCCAGCAGCCCGAATAACGGAGACTGCGAGCAGTACTTC	CASSPNNGDCEQYF
TRBJ2-1	NA	few	TRBV5-4	TGTGCCAGCAGCTGGTCAGGACTGGCCGGTGAGCAGTTCTTC	CASSWSGLAGEQFF
TRBJ1-5	NA	large	TRBV20-1	TGCAGTGCTGGGCGGGCCCTAGATCAGCCCCAGCATTTT	CSAGRALDQPQHF
TRBJ2-1	NA	large	TRBV28	TGTGCCAGCAGTCCTACTAAGGCGGCAAACTACAATGAGCAGTTCTTC	CASSPTKAANYNEQFF
TRBJ2-6	NA	large	TRBV6-1	TGTGCCAGCAGGTCAGGCGTAAGCTCTGGGGCCAACGTCCTGACTTTC	CASRSGVSSGANVLTF
TRBJ2-7	TRBD1	NA	TRBV19	TGTGCCAGTAGTCCGGGGGACAGGTCCGACCCTACCTACGAGCAGTACTTC	CASSPGDRSDPTYEQYF
TRBJ2-2	NA	NA	TRBV2	TGTGCCAGCAGCACCTTCTCCGGGGAGCTGTCTTTT	CASSTFSGELSF
TRBJ2-7	NA	large	TRBV28	TGTGCCAGCACAACGCCAGCGTCTGGCGAGCAGTACTTC	CASTTPASGEQYF
TRBJ2-4	TRBD2	hyperexpanded	TRBV2	TGTGCCAGCAGTCAATGGAGAAGCGGGAGAGTCCTAGCCAAAAACATTCAGTACTTC	CASSQWRSGRVLAKNIQYF
TRBJ2-1	TRBD2	large	TRBV29-1	TGCAGCGTTGGGGCTACACTAGCGGGAGAGGTCCACAATGAGCAGTTCTTC	CSVGATLAGEVHNEQFF